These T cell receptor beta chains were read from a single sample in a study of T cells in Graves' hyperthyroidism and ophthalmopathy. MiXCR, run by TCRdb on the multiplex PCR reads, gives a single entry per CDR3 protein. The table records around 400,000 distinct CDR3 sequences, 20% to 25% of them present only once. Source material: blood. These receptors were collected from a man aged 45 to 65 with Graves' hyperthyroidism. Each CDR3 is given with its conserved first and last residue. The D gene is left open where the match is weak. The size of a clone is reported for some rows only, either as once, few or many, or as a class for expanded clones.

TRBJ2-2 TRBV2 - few CASSDRVPNTGELFF TGTGCCAGCAGTGACAGGGTCCCAAACACCGGGGAGCTGTTTTTT
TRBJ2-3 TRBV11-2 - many CASSLVQGLMDTQYF TGTGCCAGCAGCTTAGTACAGGGTTTAATGGATACGCAGTATTTT
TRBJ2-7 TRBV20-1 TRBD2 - CSATGLAGVYEQYF TGCAGTGCTACCGGACTAGCGGGAGTGTACGAGCAGTACTTC
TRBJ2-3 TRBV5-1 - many CASSLTRPDTDTQYF TGCGCCAGCAGCCTAACTCGGCCCGACACAGATACGCAGTATTTT
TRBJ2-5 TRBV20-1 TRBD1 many CSATETGRETQYF TGCAGTGCTACGGAGACAGGGCGAGAGACCCAGTACTTC
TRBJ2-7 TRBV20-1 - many CSARAANSYEQYF TGCAGTGCTAGGGCGGCCAACTCCTACGAGCAGTACTTC
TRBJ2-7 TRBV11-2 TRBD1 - CASSISGTGAYEQYF TGTGCCAGCAGCATATCCGGGACAGGGGCCTACGAGCAGTACTTC
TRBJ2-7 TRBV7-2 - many CASSLVATRDYEQYF TGTGCCAGCAGCTTAGTCGCGACTAGAGACTACGAGCAGTACTTC
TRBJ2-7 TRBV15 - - CATSRGLTYRNYEQYF TGTGCCACCAGCAGAGGTCTGACTTACCGGAACTACGAGCAGTACTTC
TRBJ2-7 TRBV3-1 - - CASSQIDYSYEQYF TGTGCCAGCAGCCAGATTGACTACTCCTACGAGCAGTACTTC
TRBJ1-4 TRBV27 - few CASSLYDGAHEKLFF TGTGCCAGCAGTTTATATGATGGGGCGCACGAAAAACTGTTTTTT
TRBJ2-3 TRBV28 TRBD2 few CASSPRPGLAGEGTQYF TGTGCCAGCAGTCCTCGACCGGGACTAGCGGGAGAGGGGACGCAGTATTTT
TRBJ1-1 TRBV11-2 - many CASSLETGRPNTEAFF TGTGCCAGCAGCTTAGAAACGGGAAGACCGAACACTGAAGCTTTCTTT
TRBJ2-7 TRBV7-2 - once CASSSGGLSGQTYEQYF TGTGCCAGCTCATCCGGGGGACTGAGCGGGCAAACCTACGAGCAGTACTTC
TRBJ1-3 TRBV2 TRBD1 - CASSLQGTGNTIYF TGTGCCAGCAGCCTACAGGGGACTGGAAACACCATATATTTT
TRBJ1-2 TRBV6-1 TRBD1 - CASTPWASTGAYGYTF TGTGCCAGCACCCCGTGGGCCTCGACAGGGGCCTATGGCTACACCTTC
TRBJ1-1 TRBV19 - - CASSMEGLSTEAFF TGTGCCAGTAGTATGGAGGGTTTAAGTACTGAAGCTTTCTTT
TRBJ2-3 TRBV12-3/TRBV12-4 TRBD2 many CASSFRASGIGTDTQYF TGTGCCAGCAGTTTTCGGGCTAGCGGGATCGGCACAGATACGCAGTATTTT
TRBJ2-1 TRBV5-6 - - CASSRGRYNEQFF TGTGCCAGCAGCCGCGGACGTTACAATGAGCAGTTCTTC
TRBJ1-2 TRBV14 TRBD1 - CASSQQNTGGYGYTF TGTGCCAGCAGCCAACAAAACACAGGGGGCTATGGCTACACCTTC
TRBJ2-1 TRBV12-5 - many CASGFPPGVRNEQFF TGTGCTAGTGGTTTTCCTCCAGGGGTGAGGAATGAGCAGTTCTTC
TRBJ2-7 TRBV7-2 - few CASSVGSLAYEQYF TGTGCCAGCAGCGTCGGGAGCCTGGCGTACGAGCAGTACTTC
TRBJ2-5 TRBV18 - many CASSFGTAGETQYF TGTGCCAGCTCCTTTGGGACCGCCGGGGAGACCCAGTACTTC
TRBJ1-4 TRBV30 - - CAWSQGFATNEKLFF TGTGCCTGGAGTCAGGGATTTGCAACTAATGAAAAACTGTTTTTT
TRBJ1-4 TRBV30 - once CAWTASSKEKLFF TGTGCCTGGACTGCGTCTAGTAAAGAAAAACTGTTTTTT
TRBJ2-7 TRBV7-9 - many CASSSTSYSSYEQYF TGTGCCAGCAGCTCAACCTCGTACAGCTCCTACGAGCAGTACTTC
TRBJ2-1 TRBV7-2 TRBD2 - CASSTSSAGTYNEQFF TGTGCCAGCAGCACCTCCTCAGCGGGGACCTACAATGAGCAGTTCTTC
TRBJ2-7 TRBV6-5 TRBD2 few CASSYSTSGYRSYEQYF TGTGCCAGCAGTTACTCGACTAGCGGATACCGCTCCTACGAGCAGTACTTC
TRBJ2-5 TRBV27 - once CASSLRMGDSRETQYF TGTGCCAGCAGTTTAAGAATGGGGGATTCTAGAGAGACCCAGTACTTC
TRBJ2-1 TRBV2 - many CASSDSVSEQFF TGTGCCAGCAGTGACTCAGTCTCTGAGCAGTTCTTC
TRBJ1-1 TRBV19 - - CASSFPTANEAFF TGTGCCAGTAGTTTCCCGACGGCAAACGAGGCTTTCTTT
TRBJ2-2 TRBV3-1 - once CASSQDLYPRELFF TGTGCCAGCAGCCAAGATCTGTACCCCCGGGAACTGTTTTTT
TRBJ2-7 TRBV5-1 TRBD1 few CASSQTGGAGSYEQYF TGCGCCAGCAGCCAGACAGGGGGCGCCGGCTCCTACGAGCAGTACTTC
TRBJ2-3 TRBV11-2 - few CASSLGARGDTQYF TGTGCCAGCAGCTTAGGGGCAAGAGGGGATACGCAGTATTTT
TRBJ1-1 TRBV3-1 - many CASSQVFGKAEAFF TGTGCCAGCAGCCAAGTATTCGGGAAGGCTGAAGCTTTCTTT
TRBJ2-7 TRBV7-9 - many CASSLAMAGGSYEQYF TGTGCCAGCAGCTTAGCGATGGCAGGGGGGTCCTACGAGCAGTACTTC
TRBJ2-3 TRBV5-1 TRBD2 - CASSLVGSGGRDTQYF TGCGCCAGCAGCTTGGTTGGGAGCGGGGGCCGGGATACGCAGTATTTT
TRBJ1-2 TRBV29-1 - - CSVDRRELDYGYTF TGCAGCGTTGATCGCAGGGAACTCGACTATGGCTACACCTTC
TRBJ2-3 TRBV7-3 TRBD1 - CASSFLPGQGSDTQYF TGTGCCAGCAGCTTCTTGCCGGGACAGGGTTCCGATACGCAGTATTTT
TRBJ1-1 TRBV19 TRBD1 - CASSKGQGVPEAFF TGTGCCAGTAGCAAGGGACAGGGTGTCCCTGAAGCTTTCTTT
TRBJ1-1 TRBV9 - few CASSTRSQSEAFF TGTGCCAGCAGTACTAGGTCGCAGAGTGAAGCTTTCTTT
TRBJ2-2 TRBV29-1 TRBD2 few CSVQLAGGPLGELFF TGCAGCGTTCAATTAGCGGGAGGGCCTTTGGGGGAGCTGTTTTTT